The T cell receptor (beta chain) under discussion was sequenced for a study of T cell responses to AZD1222 COVID-19 vaccine. Study information: Pooling covered second doses at about 4 or about 12 weeks.

Comment on this clone: The antigen is not known.

Generated by immunoSEQ multiplex PCR, the TCRdb table keeps only in-frame clones and is missing some. The profile shows 150,000 or so clones, approximately 90% of them singletons. Findings and limits, study-wide: Most donors were white British, females outnumbered males, and clonal diversity was possibly underestimated.

The sequence was collected from an adult in good health. The starting material was peripheral blood, obtained on day 0 of AZD1222 vaccination.

The CDR3 sequence is CASSTQGADSPLHF. The CDR3 bases are TGTGCCAGCAGTACACAGGGGGCAGATTCACCCCTCCACTTT. The chain uses TRBV6-5 and TRBJ1-6; 9 positions match TRBD1. Trimming cost V 5 bases and J 8 bases; bases outside gene matches: 4. Germline V gene sequence: CDR1 MNHEY, CDR2 SVGAGI. The CDR3 is 14 residues long.